These 24 T cell receptor beta chains share one sample of origin, sequenced in a study of early T cells in non-severe SARS-CoV-2 infection. TCRdb independently ran MiXCR on the 5' RACE reads; one entry per CDR3 protein. The data contain 30,000 to 35,000 distinct CDR3 sequences, 5.5% to 7.5% of them singletons. Material: whole blood. The receptor source for this set is an adult who was a healthcare worker with PCR-confirmed SARS-CoV-2 infection or an uninfected control (not recorded which).

There are many counts of this clonotype. The J gene is TRBJ1-6, the V gene TRBV4-3; D ambiguous. V was shortened by 0 bases and J by 7 bases, with 7 bases between the two germline ends. The CDR3 covers 14 residues. Germline values: CDR1 LGHNA, CDR2 YSLEER. The CDR3, as DNA: TGCGCCAGCAGCCAAGACCCAATAAATTCACCCCTCCACTTT. Encoded protein: CASSQDPINSPLHF.

This clonotype was recorded many times. This chain links TRBV7-9 with TRBJ2-7; TRBD1 agrees at 11 bases. The length of the CDR3 is 14 residues. The V segment lost 5 bases and the J segment 3 bases; nucleotides outside the gene matches: 3. The V gene's germline CDR1 is SEHNR and CDR2 FQNEAQ (reference sequence). CDR3 region: CASSPGTGGYEQYF. The CDR3 DNA follows: TGTGCCAGCAGCCCCGGGACAGGGGGCTACGAGCAGTACTTC.

Ten or more counts support this clonotype. The genes are TRBV20-1 and TRBJ2-1, with D hard to call. This CDR3 has 15 amino acids. Germline V gives CDR1 DFQATT, CDR2 SNEGSKA (reference sequence). V gave up 6 bases and J gave up 0 bases, with 15 bases separating them. CDR3 bases: TGCAGTGCAAGTAAGGCCTTCAGCTCCTACAATGAGCAGTTCTTC. The encoded protein is CSASKAFSSYNEQFF.

This clonotype has a handful of counts. The chain recombines TRBV6-4 with TRBJ1-2; D might be TRBD1 (6 bases). The CDR3 is 17 residues long. V was shortened by 3 bases and J by 4 bases, with 21 bases between the two germline ends. Germline-derived CDR1 and CDR2 are MRHNA and SNTAGT. CDR3 in DNA: TGTGCCAGCAGTGAGGGGCTTCCAGACAGGAGTCGCTATGGCTACACCTTC. Translated, it gives CASSEGLPDRSRYGYTF.

This clonotype was seen a few times. This chain uses TRBV14 with TRBJ2-6, with D unclear. The CDR3 totals 15 residues. Germline V gives CDR1 SGHDN, CDR2 FVKESK. Trimming took 0 bases from V and 0 from J, leaving 3 bases between them. As DNA, the CDR3 is TGTGCCAGCAGCCAAGATAACTCTGGGGCCAACGTCCTGACTTTC. It codes for CASSQDNSGANVLTF.

This clonotype was picked up one time. The chain combines TRBV20-1 with TRBJ1-6; D is perhaps TRBD1 (6 bases). The CDR3 loop spans 16 amino acids. Germline lookup yields CDR1 DFQATT and CDR2 SNEGSKA (reference sequence). V lost 0 bases and J lost 4, with 13 bases in between. CDR3 protein: CSAREGHLSYNSPLHF. CDR3 DNA sequence: TGCAGTGCTAGAGAGGGACACCTCAGTTATAATTCACCCCTCCACTTT.

Relative to its sample, this clonotype is medium-sized (0.01 to 0.1%). This rearrangement joins TRBV20-1 to TRBJ2-5, with D possibly matching TRBD1 (6 bases). CDR3 length equals 13 residues. Germline CDR1 and CDR2: DFQATT and SNEGSKA (reference sequence). Trimming removed 6 bases from V and 4 bases from J, with 15 bases in between. The CDR3 coding sequence is TGCAGTGCCGGTTTGACAGGTTCAGAGACCCAGTACTTC. This sequence encodes CSAGLTGSETQYF.

This clonotype was counted ten times or more. The chain uses TRBV7-2 and TRBJ1-2; 9 bases fit TRBD1. CDR1 and CDR2 (germline): SGHTA, FQGNSA. The length of the CDR3 is 16 residues. The ends lost 3 bases at V and 5 bases at J; junction bases unmatched: 10. CDR3 sequence: CASSFSGTGSGYGYTF. In DNA, the CDR3 is TGTGCCAGCAGCTTTTCCGGGACAGGGTCGGGGTATGGCTACACCTTC.

This clonotype ranks as medium-sized. CDR3: CASSQDSTGNYNEQFF. Written as DNA, the CDR3 is TGCGCCAGCAGCCAAGATTCGACAGGGAATTACAATGAGCAGTTCTTC. The chain carries TRBV4-3 and TRBJ2-1; 7 bases align to TRBD1. Germline CDR1 reads LGHNA; CDR2 reads YSLEER. This CDR3 contains 16 residues. The V and J ends lost 0 bases and 4 bases, in that order; junction bases with no gene match: 6.

This clonotype was detected ten times or more. This rearrangement joins TRBV12-3 or TRBV12-4 to TRBJ2-7, with D maybe TRBD2 (5 bases). The CDR3 sequence is 12 residues long. Deletions cut 3 bases from V and 2 bases from J, with 5 bases between. DNA of the CDR3: TGTGCCAGCAGTTTCGGGACCTACGAGCAGTACTTC. It specifies CASSFGTYEQYF.

This clonotype was counted ten times or more. The V gene is TRBV18, the J gene TRBJ2-3; TRBD1 might be the D (6 bases). The germline V gene encodes CDR1 KGHSH and CDR2 LQKENI. V shed 4 bases and J shed 6 bases, with 14 bases lying between them. The CDR3 runs to 14 residues. The CDR3 nucleotides are TGTGCCAGCTCACAATACACAGGGTCCGATACGCAGTATTTT. Translated: CASSQYTGSDTQYF.

Many counts were recorded for this clonotype. The chain has TRBV7-2 and TRBJ2-7; D might be TRBD2 (6 bases). The germline gives CDR1 SGHTA, CDR2 FQGNSA. The CDR3 extends over 16 amino acids. V was cut by 3 bases and J by 1 base, with 16 bases left in between. CDR3 in amino acids: CASSFTRGDGSYEQYF. DNA of the CDR3: TGTGCCAGCAGCTTCACCCGCGGGGACGGGTCCTACGAGCAGTACTTC.

This clonotype was recorded at least ten times. The chain joins TRBV30 to TRBJ1-1, with TRBD1 as a possible D gene (6 bases). CDR1 and CDR2 (germline): GTSNPN, SVGIG (reference sequence). This CDR3 region has 13 residues. V was clipped by 3 bases and J by 3 bases, with 11 bases between them. In DNA, the CDR3 is TGTGCCTGGAGGGCCACAGGGTACACTGAAGCTTTCTTT. Protein: CAWRATGYTEAFF. Full variable domain (missing parts from reference TRBV30 and TRBJ1-1): SQTIHQWPATLVQPVGSPLSLECTVEGTSNPNLYWYRQAAGRGLQLLFYSVGIGQISSEVPQNLSASRPQDRQFILSSKKLLLSDSGFYLCAWRATGYTEAFFGQGTRLTVV.

Relative to its sample, this clonotype is medium-sized. This sequence joins TRBV6-5 and TRBJ1-5; TRBD1 is a possible D gene (5 bases). This CDR3 contains 14 residues. The germline V and J ends were trimmed by 2 bases and 3 bases, with 8 bases remaining between them. Germline V gene lookup returns CDR1 MNHEY and CDR2 SVGAGI. CDR3 residues: CASSYGGNNQPQHF. As DNA, the CDR3 is TGTGCCAGCAGTTACGGGGGAAACAATCAGCCCCAGCATTTT.

This clonotype was seen ten or more times. The J gene is TRBJ2-7, the V gene TRBV5-1, with 7 bases lining up with TRBD1. This CDR3 spans 13 amino acids. Germline lookup yields CDR1 SGHRS and CDR2 YFSETQ. The junction had 6 bases not matched to a gene; V was cut back by 4 bases and J by 5 bases. CDR3 DNA: TGCGCCAGCAGCCGGACAGGACTCGACGAGCAGTACTTC. This encodes CASSRTGLDEQYF.

This clonotype was seen ten or more times. At one end the junction does not follow the germline gene, possibly because of a read error. The chain carries TRBV18 and TRBJ1-1; D is possibly TRBD1 (5 bases). CDR3 length equals 14 residues. CDR1 KGHSH and CDR2 LQKENI come from the germline V gene. The CDR3 region has the DNA TGTGCCAGCTCGGGGGTTTCGGCCACCACTCAAGCTTTCTTT. This translates into CASSGVSATTQAFF. The full variable domain, with the rest looked up from reference TRBV18 and TRBJ1-1, is NAGVMQNPRHLVRRRGQEARLRCSPMKGHSHVYWYRQLPEEGLKFMVYLQKENIIDESGMPKERFSAEFPKEGPSILRIQQVVRGDSAAYFCASSGVSATTQAFFGQGTRLTVV.

Comment on this clonotype: A clone one base away is much larger, so this may be a read error. The chain employs TRBV21-1 and TRBJ1-3; the D segment call TRBD1 is taken from the table without a DNA check. TRBV21-1 is annotated as a pseudogene. The CDR3 has 17 residues. The CDR3 reads CASSKRRRGLSGNTIYF. The DNA for the CDR3 is TGTGCCAGCAGCAAAAGGCGCAGAGGCCTCTCTGGAAACACCATATATTTT.

Only a few counts were recorded for this clonotype. The CDR3 spells CATSDRGQGAGQKGNEQFF. Written as DNA, the CDR3 is TGTGCCACCAGTGACCGTGGACAGGGGGCCGGACAAAAGGGCAATGAGCAGTTCTTC. The chain uses TRBV24-1 and TRBJ2-1, with 11 bases lining up with TRBD1. The CDR3 runs to 19 residues. Germline CDR1 is KGHDR and CDR2 is SFDVKD. The junction had 16 bases not matched to a gene; V was cut back by 4 bases and J by 6 bases.

Concerning this clonotype: A much larger clone differs by one base, so this may be a read error. This chain joins TRBV19 and TRBJ2-3; possible D gene TRBD2, 6 bases. The CDR3 sequence is 15 residues long. CDR1 is LNHDA and CDR2 is SQIVND in the germline V gene (reference sequence). V lost 7 bases and J lost 2, with 16 bases in between. CDR3 amino acids: CASNPGTFATDTQYF. The CDR3 coding sequence is TGTGCCAGTAACCCCGGGACTTTCGCCACAGATACGCAGTATTTT. The entire variable domain, with the rest obtained from reference TRBV19 and TRBJ2-3, is as follows: DGGITQSPKYLFRKEGQNVTLSCEQNLNHDAMYWYRQDPGQGLRLIYYSQIVNDFQKGDIAEGYSVSREKKESFPLTVTSAQKNPTAFYLCASNPGTFATDTQYFGPGTRLTVL.

This clonotype was observed many times. The CDR3 nucleotides read TGCGCCAGCGGGACAGGGGGCTCGGGCAATCAGCCCCAGCATTTT. Protein sequence: CASGTGGSGNQPQHF. This chain uses TRBV4-1 with TRBJ1-5, with 12 bases aligning to TRBD1. V dropped 8 bases and J dropped 2; count of bases not matched to a gene: 4. Germline values: CDR1 MGHRA, CDR2 YSYEKL. The length of the CDR3 is 15 residues.

This clonotype showed up many times. The chain links TRBV6-1 to TRBJ2-1, with D possibly TRBD1 on 5 matching bases. Per the germline V gene, CDR1 is MNHNS and CDR2 is SASEGT. V was trimmed by 1 base and J by 1 base, leaving 8 bases between them. The CDR3 totals 15 residues. CDR3 DNA: TGTGCCAGCAGTGAAGGGGCAGGGTCCTACAATGAGCAGTTCTTC. It specifies CASSEGAGSYNEQFF.

In this sample, this clonotype turned up a few times. The DNA for the CDR3 is TGCAGTGCCCCGCAGGCAGGGGGAAGAGAGACCCAGTACTTC. Translated: CSAPQAGGRETQYF. This chain uses TRBV20-1 with TRBJ2-5; TRBD1 agrees at 7 bases. Germline V gene sequence: CDR1 DFQATT, CDR2 SNEGSKA (reference sequence). The CDR3 totals 14 residues. V shed 6 bases, J shed 4 bases, and the junction held 11 bases outside the gene matches.

This clonotype was seen many times. This chain links TRBV5-4 with TRBJ2-1; tentative D call: TRBD2 (6 bases). Trimming removed 7 bases at V and 8 bases at J, with 19 bases between. The CDR3 covers 14 residues. The germline V gene encodes CDR1 SGHNT and CDR2 YYREEE (reference sequence). CDR3 sequence reads: CASHDQAGSHEQFF. CDR3 sequence (DNA): TGTGCCAGCCACGACCAGGCGGGGTCCCATGAGCAGTTCTTC.

This clonotype appeared many times. The chain employs TRBV20-1 and TRBJ2-5; 8 bases agree with TRBD1. V gave up 6 bases and J gave up 5 bases; unmatched junction bases: 8. There are 13 residues in the CDR3. From germline, CDR1 is DFQATT and CDR2 SNEGSKA (reference sequence). The CDR3 sequence is CSARQGYGETQYF. The CDR3 DNA reads as TGCAGTGCAAGACAGGGGTACGGGGAGACCCAGTACTTC.